Listed here are 16 T cell receptor beta chains from one sample, sequenced in a study of cytotoxic CD8 clonotypes in ibrutinib-treated CLL. Produced via immunoSEQ multiplex PCR; TCRdb's table is partial and in-frame only. The data show 75,000 to 80,000 clones, with roughly 83% seen just once and 35% to 45% held by the top ten. The source material was PBMCs, sampled after 24 months of ibrutinib treatment. These receptors came from a human donor with chronic lymphocytic leukemia.

V and J are TRBV18 and TRBJ2-3; either TRBD1 or TRBD2 may fit D (5 bases each). Per the germline V gene, CDR1 is KGHSH and CDR2 is LQKENI. The CDR3 length is 15 residues. V dropped 6 bases and J dropped 1 base, with 14 bases sitting between them. CDR3 nucleotides: TGTGCCAGCTCTCCTCTGGGGGTAGGCACAGATACGCAGTATTTT. Translating gives CASSPLGVGTDTQYF.

The chain employs TRBV5-1 and TRBJ2-3; D possibly matches TRBD1 or TRBD2 (5 bases each). The germline V gene has CDR1 SGHRS and CDR2 YFSETQ. The CDR3 is 16 amino acids. Trimming shortened V by 4 bases and J by 3 bases, and 18 bases separated the two germline ends. The CDR3 DNA reads as TGCGCCAGCAGCAACCGTGGGGCGGGCGGAACAGATACGCAGTATTTT. Protein product: CASSNRGAGGTDTQYF.

The V gene is TRBV9, the J gene TRBJ1-1, with D perhaps TRBD1 (5 bases). Germline assignment: CDR1 SGDLS and CDR2 YYNGEE. This CDR3 has 14 residues. The germline V and J ends were trimmed by 3 bases and 1 base, with 10 bases remaining between them. The CDR3 sequence: CASSAGHANTEAFF. The CDR3 DNA sequence: TGTGCCAGCAGCGCTGGACATGCGAACACTGAAGCTTTCTTT. Together with reference TRBV9 and TRBJ1-1, the CDR3 gives the full variable domain: DSGVTQTPKHLITATGQRVTLRCSPRSGDLSVYWYQQSLDQGLQFLIQYYNGEERAKGNILERFSAQQFPDLHSELNLSSLELGDSALYFCASSAGHANTEAFFGQGTRLTVV.

The rearrangement uses TRBV11-2 and TRBJ2-3, with 12 bases that match TRBD2. There are 15 residues in the CDR3. CDR1 is SGHAT and CDR2 is FQNNGV in the germline V gene. Trimming cost V 4 bases and J 6 bases; bases outside gene matches: 5. CDR3 coding DNA: TGTGCCAGCAGCTCGACTAGCGGGAGAGGGGATACGCAGTATTTT. Translated: CASSSTSGRGDTQYF. The full variable domain, rest sourced from reference TRBV11-2 and TRBJ2-3, is EAGVAQSPRYKIIEKRQSVAFWCNPISGHATLYWYQQILGQGPKLLIQFQNNGVVDDSQLPKDRFSAERLKGVDSTLKIQPAKLEDSAVYLCASSSTSGRGDTQYFGPGTRLTVL.

V and J are TRBV13 and TRBJ2-7; D uncertain. V was shortened by 4 bases and J by 0 bases, with 13 bases between the two germline ends. CDR3 size: 15 residues. Germline V gene sequence: CDR1 PRHDT, CDR2 FYEKMQ (reference sequence). CDR3: CASSSNSHPSYEQYF. DNA for the CDR3: TGTGCCAGCAGCTCAAACAGCCACCCCTCCTACGAGCAGTACTTC.

The V and J genes are TRBV6-5 and TRBJ1-5, with D perhaps TRBD1 (5 bases). This CDR3 spans 14 amino acids. V lost 6 bases and J lost 3, with 12 bases in between. The germline gives CDR1 MNHEY, CDR2 SVGAGI. CDR3 coding DNA: TGTGCCAGCAGCAGGGAGTTTGCCAATCAGCCCCAGCATTTT. Translation: CASSREFANQPQHF.

Here the CDR3 reads CASSPLAGGTYNEQFF. CDR3 DNA sequence: TGTGCCAGCTCACCTCTAGCGGGAGGAACCTACAATGAGCAGTTCTTC. The chain uses TRBV18 and TRBJ2-1; TRBD2 aligns across 11 bases. V lost 3 bases and J lost 2; bases outside the gene matches: 3. CDR1 KGHSH and CDR2 LQKENI come from the germline V gene. The CDR3 has 16 amino acids.

Only one count was recorded for this clone. The rearrangement links TRBV6-1 to TRBJ2-7; no firm D call. Germline loops: CDR1 MNHNS, CDR2 SASEGT. Trimming removed 2 bases from V and 4 bases from J, with 9 bases in between. This CDR3 contains 13 residues. Here the CDR3 DNA reads TGTGCCAGCAGTGAATCTACCTGGTACGAGCAGTACTTC. Amino acid sequence: CASSESTWYEQYF.

The V gene is TRBV30, the J gene TRBJ2-7; D not resolved. V shed 0 bases and J shed 4 bases, with 7 bases lying between them. The germline V gene encodes CDR1 GTSNPN and CDR2 SVGIG (reference sequence). This CDR3 has 12 residues. The CDR3 DNA reads as TGTGCCTGGAGTGTTTCTCTGTACGAGCAGTACTTC. Its translation is CAWSVSLYEQYF.

This clone was counted only a few times. The chain has TRBV29-1 and TRBJ2-7, with D perhaps assigned TRBD1 or TRBD2 (6 bases each). Trimming cost V 6 bases and J 0 bases, with 9 bases left between them. Germline loops: CDR1 SQVTM, CDR2 ANQGSEA. The CDR3 extends over 12 amino acids. This CDR3 reads CSVRDNSYEQYF. DNA of the CDR3: TGCAGCGTGCGGGACAACTCCTACGAGCAGTACTTC.

The chain has TRBV5-4 and TRBJ1-3; 11 nucleotides match TRBD1. The CDR3 covers 16 residues. J gave up 4 bases and V 2 bases, and 5 bases lay outside the gene matches. Germline CDR1 and CDR2: SGHNT and YYREEE (reference sequence). The CDR3 DNA follows: TGTGCCAGCAGCTTAGGACAGGGGGCGAACGGAAACACCATATATTTT. This translates into CASSLGQGANGNTIYF.

Of note for this clone: This clone may be a read error of a much larger clone one base away. The same CDR3 arises from other DNA sequences in this sample as well. The CDR3 sequence is CASKREGFQPQHF. The CDR3 DNA is TGTGCCAGCAAGAGAGAGGGTTTTCAGCCCCAACATTTT. The chain couples TRBV2 to TRBJ1-5; D remains ambiguous. The CDR3 runs 13 residues. In germline, CDR1 is SNHLY, CDR2 FYNNEI.

The chain joins TRBV5-4 to TRBJ2-1, with D hard to call. Germline V gene lookup returns CDR1 SGHNT and CDR2 YYREEE (reference sequence). The CDR3 covers 16 residues. V lost 2 bases and J lost 4, with 16 bases in between. CDR3 sequence (DNA): TGTGCCAGCAGCTTCGAATTGATGGAATCGTACAATGAGCAGTTCTTC. Its translation is CASSFELMESYNEQFF. Looking up the rest from reference TRBV5-4 and TRBJ2-1 gives the full variable domain: ETGVTQSPTHLIKTRGQQVTLRCSSQSGHNTVSWYQQALGQGPQFIFQYYREEENGRGNFPPRFSGLQFPNYSSELNVNALELDDSALYLCASSFELMESYNEQFFGPGTRLTVL.

This clone was seen once. The chain uses TRBV12-5 and TRBJ2-7; D is possibly TRBD1 (5 bases). The CDR3 totals 13 residues. Per the germline V gene, CDR1 is LGHNT and CDR2 is FRNRAP. Trimming shortened V by 7 bases and J by 2 bases, and 12 bases separated the two germline ends. This CDR3 reads CASAYDSPYEQYF. CDR3 coding DNA: TGTGCTAGTGCCTACGACAGTCCCTACGAGCAGTACTTC.

The sample holds one count of this clone. The chain combines TRBV6-6 with TRBJ2-5; D gene uncertain. This CDR3 has 15 residues. V lost 0 bases and J lost 1, with 9 bases in between. Per germline, CDR1 MNHNY and CDR2 SVGAGI (reference sequence). DNA of the CDR3: TGTGCCAGCAGTTACTCGTCCACCTTCCAAGAGACCCAGTACTTC. Amino acids: CASSYSSTFQETQYF.

In its sample, this clone is medium-sized. The chain couples TRBV18 to TRBJ2-7; D may match TRBD1 or TRBD2 (5 bases each). The CDR3 length is 16 residues. Germline loops: CDR1 KGHSH, CDR2 LQKENI. Trimming took 3 bases from V and 1 from J, leaving 16 bases between them. For the CDR3, the DNA is TGTGCCAGCTCACCCGCTCGGGGCGGACTTTCCTACGAGCAGTACTTC. Translated, it gives CASSPARGGLSYEQYF.